The 27 T cell receptor beta chains reported below all come from one sample, sequenced in a study of blood T cell repertoires in COVID-19. Method: immunoSEQ multiplex PCR; TCRdb's copy keeps in-frame clones and lacks some. Among around 190,000 clones listed, 81% were seen once. The sequenced sample was peripheral blood. The receptors were gathered from a woman aged 40 to 55 with COVID-19, enrolled during active disease.

The chain recombines TRBV15 with TRBJ2-1, with D possibly TRBD2 on 6 matching bases. Germline-derived CDR1 and CDR2 are LNHNV and YYDKDF (reference sequence). The CDR3 extends over 23 amino acids. V shed 2 bases and J shed 6 bases, with 38 bases lying between them. Here the CDR3 reads CATSRTAGGVGPEGRGRVNEQFF. CDR3 DNA sequence: TGTGCCACCAGCAGAACCGCAGGTGGGGTCGGGCCCGAAGGGCGGGGACGGGTCAATGAGCAGTTCTTC.

The chain links TRBV30 to TRBJ1-1; D is unclear. The germline V gene encodes CDR1 GTSNPN and CDR2 SVGIG (reference sequence). The CDR3 is 13 residues long. Between the trimmed V and J ends, which lost 0 bases and 6 bases, there was a span of 11 bases. CDR3 sequence (DNA): TGTGCCTGGAGTGTTGGAGGGCTGGCTGAAGCTTTCTTT. This gives the protein CAWSVGGLAEAFF.

The chain couples TRBV30 to TRBJ1-1; D is possibly TRBD1 (6 bases). The V end lost 3 bases, the J end lost 5 bases, and 16 bases lay between the germline ends. The V gene's germline CDR1 is GTSNPN and CDR2 SVGIG (reference sequence). CDR3 length: 14 residues. In DNA form, the CDR3 reads TGTGCCTGGAGCCGGGACATCCGGGAAACTGAAGCTTTCTTT. Translation gives CAWSRDIRETEAFF.

CDR3 sequence reads: CASSDPGPRGELFF. The CDR3 nucleotides are TGTGCCAGCAGTGACCCGGGACCCAGGGGAGAGCTGTTTTTT. The chain is built from TRBV6-6 and TRBJ1-4; maybe TRBD1 (6 bases). V was cut by 5 bases and J by 14 bases, with 21 bases left in between. The V gene's germline CDR1 is MNHNY and CDR2 SVGAGI (reference sequence). The CDR3 has 14 residues.

In its sample, this clone was seen a few times. This sequence joins TRBV27 and TRBJ2-2; 7 bases fit TRBD1. Germline CDR1 is MNHEY and CDR2 is SMNVEV (reference sequence). Trimming removed 4 bases from V and 5 bases from J; junction bases left unmatched: 7. This CDR3 region has 15 residues. Written as DNA, the CDR3 is TGTGCCAGCAGTTCAGGGACAGATCCTACCGGGGAGCTGTTTTTT. Amino acid sequence: CASSSGTDPTGELFF.

The chain employs TRBV6-5 and TRBJ1-1, with 8 bases aligning to TRBD1. Germline CDR1 is MNHEY and CDR2 is SVGAGI. The CDR3 spans 16 residues. V gave up 4 bases and J gave up 3 bases; unmatched junction bases: 10. The DNA of the CDR3 is TGTGCCAGCAGTTTAGGGCAGGGGGCGGCGGACACTGAAGCTTTCTTT. Translated: CASSLGQGAADTEAFF.

The rearrangement uses TRBV6-1 and TRBJ2-3; tentative D call: TRBD1 (5 bases). The germline V gene encodes CDR1 MNHNS and CDR2 SASEGT. V lost 4 bases and J lost 9, with 29 bases in between. This CDR3 is 18 amino acids long. CDR3: CASSALSGLGVRTQTQYF. The CDR3 DNA is TGTGCCAGCAGTGCTCTCTCTGGGTTAGGGGTCCGGACCCAAACGCAGTATTTT.

The V gene is TRBV5-1, the J gene TRBJ1-2; D ambiguous. The germline V gene has CDR1 SGHRS and CDR2 YFSETQ. V lost 2 bases and J lost 2, with 16 bases in between. The CDR3 consists of 16 residues. The CDR3 DNA reads as TGCGCCAGCAGCTTCTTAGGAGAACTCCGGAACTATGGCTACACCTTC. Protein sequence: CASSFLGELRNYGYTF.

This clone showed up just once. V is TRBV5-1 and J is TRBJ1-1; a possible D gene is TRBD1 (5 bases). Germline CDR1 and CDR2: SGHRS and YFSETQ. This CDR3 comprises 14 residues. Trimming stripped 1 base from V and 0 bases from J, with 7 bases between. The CDR3 spells CASSLSGMNTEAFF. The CDR3 coding sequence is TGCGCCAGCAGCTTGTCAGGGATGAACACTGAAGCTTTCTTT.

This clone was found a few times. The chain uses TRBV29-1 and TRBJ2-5; possibly TRBD2 for D (5 bases). CDR1 SQVTM and CDR2 ANQGSEA come from the germline V gene. The CDR3 totals 13 residues. The CDR3 DNA reads as TGCATCCACTCCCCGGGATGTCAAGAGACCCAGTACTTC. Protein: CIHSPGCQETQYF.

The chain links TRBV30 to TRBJ1-5; D remains unclear. The V gene's germline CDR1 is GTSNPN and CDR2 SVGIG (reference sequence). The V and J ends lost 1 base and 0 bases respectively, with 4 bases between them. The CDR3 consists of 13 residues. The CDR3 sequence is CAWSGYSNQPQHF. The CDR3 DNA is TGTGCCTGGAGTGGTTATAGCAATCAGCCCCAGCATTTT.

The chain couples TRBV3-1 (or the pseudogene TRBV3-2) to TRBJ1-1; perhaps TRBD1 as D (6 bases). V lost 4 bases and J 5 bases, leaving 14 bases between the germline ends. The CDR3 contains 14 residues. Germline CDR1 is LGHDT and CDR2 is YNNKEL (reference sequence). CDR3 DNA: TGTGCCAGCAGCCCCCTCGGGGGGCGGACTGAAGCTTTCTTT. Amino acid sequence: CASSPLGGRTEAFF.

The table lists this clone with a count of one. The chain combines TRBV27 with TRBJ2-5, with a weak D call TRBD1 (6 bases). V lost 4 bases and J 5 bases, leaving 20 bases between the germline ends. Germline lookup yields CDR1 MNHEY and CDR2 SMNVEV (reference sequence). The CDR3 consists of 16 residues. The CDR3 protein is CASSSGTLSGMETQYF. The DNA of the CDR3 is TGTGCCAGCAGTTCTGGGACACTTAGTGGCATGGAGACCCAGTACTTC.

The V and J genes are TRBV7-9 and TRBJ2-2, with 16 bases identical to TRBD2. Germline assignment: CDR1 SEHNR and CDR2 FQNEAQ (reference sequence). The ends lost 5 bases at V and 6 bases at J; junction bases unmatched: 6. The CDR3 has 17 amino acids. CDR3 nucleotides: TGTGCCAGCAGCGCCGGGACTAGCGGGGGGGCTGCCGGGGAGCTGTTTTTT. This sequence encodes CASSAGTSGGAAGELFF.

The chain links TRBV12-1 to TRBJ1-5; TRBD1 is taken as the D call from the table, unchecked against the DNA. TRBV12-1 is deemed a pseudogene. The CDR3 covers 15 residues. CDR3 in DNA: TGTGCCAGCAGCTTACGAAGACCGCAGGGACAGCCCCAGCATTTT. Its translation: CASSLRRPQGQPQHF.

CDR3 nucleotides: TGTGCCAGTAGTATAAGCGGGGGGGCGTATGAGCAGTTCTTC. It codes for CASSISGGAYEQFF. The chain has TRBV19 and TRBJ2-1; 10 nucleotides agree with TRBD2. Unmatched junction bases numbered 3, after V lost 2 bases and J lost 8 bases. Per the germline V gene, CDR1 is LNHDA and CDR2 is SQIVND (reference sequence). The length of the CDR3 is 14 residues.

The rearrangement joins TRBV9 to TRBJ2-7, with TRBD1 identical over 8 bases. Trimming at V came to 3 bases and at J to 5 bases, leaving 1 base not matched to a gene. This CDR3 contains 12 residues. CDR1 and CDR2 from the germline V gene are SGDLS and YYNGEE. The CDR3 spells CASSGTGNEQYF. The CDR3 nucleotides are TGTGCCAGCAGCGGGACAGGGAACGAGCAGTACTTC. Full variable domain (rest looked up from reference TRBV9 and TRBJ2-7): DSGVTQTPKHLITATGQRVTLRCSPRSGDLSVYWYQQSLDQGLQFLIQYYNGEERAKGNILERFSAQQFPDLHSELNLSSLELGDSALYFCASSGTGNEQYFGPGTRLTVT.

There are a few counts of this clone. This sequence joins TRBV7-9 and TRBJ2-5; D is undetermined. Germline loops: CDR1 SEHNR, CDR2 FQNEAQ (reference sequence). There are 12 residues in the CDR3. V was clipped by 1 base and J by 8 bases, with 8 bases between them. The CDR3: CASSLEAPTQYF. In nucleotides, the CDR3 is TGTGCCAGCAGCTTAGAAGCCCCCACCCAGTACTTC.

This chain links TRBV19 with TRBJ2-7; unclear D gene. Germline CDR1 LNHDA, CDR2 SQIVND (reference sequence). This CDR3 contains 15 residues. V lost 6 bases to trimming and J lost 1 base, with 16 bases between them. The CDR3 protein is CASRRWRRNSYEQYF. CDR3 DNA sequence: TGTGCCAGTAGGAGATGGAGACGGAATTCCTACGAGCAGTACTTC. Drawing the rest from reference TRBV19 and TRBJ2-7, the complete variable domain is DGGITQSPKYLFRKEGQNVTLSCEQNLNHDAMYWYRQDPGQGLRLIYYSQIVNDFQKGDIAEGYSVSREKKESFPLTVTSAQKNPTAFYLCASRRWRRNSYEQYFGPGTRLTVT.

The gene calls are TRBV12-3 or TRBV12-4 and TRBJ1-2, with D perhaps matching TRBD1 (6 bases). Trimming took off 5 bases at V and 7 bases at J, with 14 bases between the two ends. The CDR3 totals 13 residues. The CDR3 sequence is CASSPGARSGYTF. CDR3 DNA: TGTGCCAGCAGTCCAGGGGCACGATCTGGCTACACCTTC.

A single count supports this clone. V usage is TRBV6-5 and J usage is TRBJ1-3; no clear D. In germline, CDR1 is MNHEY, CDR2 SVGAGI. This CDR3 has 15 residues. Trimming took 10 bases from V and 4 from J, leaving 20 bases between them. CDR3 coding DNA: TGTGCCACAGGCGTTGTTCACGCTGGAGGAAACACCATATATTTT. Translation: CATGVVHAGGNTIYF.

The rearrangement uses TRBV5-4 and TRBJ1-6; D not resolved. CDR1 is SGHNT and CDR2 is YYREEE in the germline V gene (reference sequence). The V gene lost 5 bases and the J gene lost 9 bases, with 9 bases spanning the gap. CDR3 size: 12 residues. CDR3 DNA sequence: TGTGCCAGCAGAAAAGAGGGTTCACCCCTCCACTTT. Translated, it gives CASRKEGSPLHF.

V is TRBV3-1 (or the pseudogene TRBV3-2) and J is TRBJ2-1, with D maybe TRBD2 (6 bases). Germline V CDR1 and CDR2: LGHDT, YNNKEL (reference sequence). Trimming pared 2 bases from V and 1 base from J, leaving 12 bases between. The CDR3 extends over 16 amino acids. The DNA for the CDR3 is TGTGCCAGCAGCCAAAGAAGCGGGCTATCCTACAATGAGCAGTTCTTC. The encoded protein is CASSQRSGLSYNEQFF.

This clone appeared once. This rearrangement joins TRBV9 to TRBJ2-2; TRBD2 matches 10 bases. The CDR3 totals 15 residues. J was trimmed by 5 bases and V by 5 bases; bases with no gene match: 6. CDR1 and CDR2 (germline): SGDLS, YYNGEE. DNA of the CDR3: TGTGCCAGCAGTGATCTAGCGGGAGCTACCGGGGAGCTGTTTTTT. It translates to CASSDLAGATGELFF.

The gene calls are TRBV9 and TRBJ2-2, with 7 bases identical to TRBD1. The trim removed 4 bases at V and 1 base at J, leaving 4 bases unmatched. This CDR3 is 15 amino acids long. Germline assignment: CDR1 SGDLS and CDR2 YYNGEE. The CDR3 is CASSPGTVNTGELFF. The CDR3 DNA is TGTGCCAGCAGCCCAGGGACAGTGAACACCGGGGAGCTGTTTTTT.

The CDR3 DNA reads as TGTGCCAGCAGTGCGGGACAGCACACCGGGGAGCTGTTTTTT. It codes for CASSAGQHTGELFF. J is TRBJ2-2 and V is TRBV6-4, with 7 bases fitting TRBD1. J gave up 3 bases and V 4 bases, and 2 bases lay outside the gene matches. Per the germline V gene, CDR1 is MRHNA and CDR2 is SNTAGT. This CDR3 comprises 14 residues.

The chain uses TRBV5-4 and TRBJ1-2; D not resolved. Trimming left V 3 bases short and J 5 bases short, with 14 bases between. The CDR3 has 14 amino acids. CDR1 is SGHNT and CDR2 is YYREEE in the germline V gene (reference sequence). The CDR3 loop is CASSSGSRTYGYTF. CDR3 nucleotides: TGTGCCAGCAGCTCAGGATCCCGGACTTATGGCTACACCTTC.